This TCR beta chain was found in a study of naive and memory T cell subsets. General study results and limits: Over 95% of naive TCR sequences appeared only once after error correction, unlike memory subsets. Each distinct alpha or beta sequence counts as one clonotype.

Germline V gives CDR1 DFQATT, CDR2 SNEGSKA (reference sequence). The length of the CDR3 is 15 residues. Trimming at V came to 0 bases and at J to 4 bases, leaving 9 bases not matched to a gene. Points on this clonotype: What it binds is unknown.

Both TRBC1 and TRBC2 were covered by a beta constant-region primer of two equimolar oligonucleotides. Ligated cDNA was amplified by four rounds of PCR with nested alpha and beta constant-region primers and SP2. The cDNA 3' end received a ligated single-stranded oligonucleotide carrying the SP2 primer and a 12-nucleotide UMI. A single record per CDR3 protein comes from TCRdb applying MiXCR to the UMI-ligation and nested PCR reads. The table includes some 110,000 distinct CDR3 sequences, 35% to 45% detected once. Sequential positive selection took CD4 T cells first, then CD8 T cells. What was sequenced was central memory CD4+ T cells from blood. The chain employs TRBV20-1 and TRBJ2-7; 7 bases align to TRBD2. The sequence derives from a human donor in good health. CDR3 sequence reads: CSARDLGGSGYEQYF. CDR3 bases: TGCAGTGCTAGAGATCTCGGCGGGAGCGGGTACGAGCAGTACTTC.